This entry concerns a single T cell receptor beta chain. Germline-derived CDR1 and CDR2 are MDHEN and SYDVKM. V was shortened by 10 bases and J by 4 bases, with 14 bases between the two germline ends. This CDR3 is 12 amino acids long. This entry comes from a study of control samples from healthy donors and cancer patients. Sequenced by immunoSEQ multiplex PCR; TCRdb stores in-frame clones only, minus some. The repertoire includes around 140,000 clones, approximately 89% of them detected once, and roughly 7.8% sits in the top ten. Sequenced sample: PBMCs. The genes are TRBV28 and TRBJ2-7; maybe TRBD2 (7 bases). The sequence was collected from a middle-aged man with head and neck cancer. In DNA, the CDR3 is TGTGCCACCCTACAGGGAGGGTACGAGCAGTACTTC. Its protein is CATLQGGYEQYF.